This TCR beta chain comes out of a study of vaccination and CD4 T cells after COVID-19. Findings and limits, study-wide: Spike mono-reactive status applied to 304 of 307 vaccine-specific clones in convalescent patients.

J lost 8 bases, V lost 0 bases, and 5 bases had no gene match. Germline CDR1 DFQATT, CDR2 SNEGSKA (reference sequence). The CDR3 contains 14 residues. A word on this clonotype: Its antigen is not identified.

The treatment denotes: roughly 10-day PBMC culture with coronavirus spike peptide pools or control peptides (ViraFEST assay). Before Alpha, Beta and Delta appeared in the US, convalescents tested positive (March–late 2020). Once obtained from cultured CD4+ T cells, the DNA was sequenced using the Oncomine TCR Beta short-read assay. TCRdb processed the PCR reads anew with MiXCR; each CDR3 protein has one entry. The sample lists 6,000 to 6,500 distinct CDR3 sequences; approximately 31% were seen once. The material sequenced was CD4+ T cells from blood, cultured in vitro, taken after SARS-CoV-2 vaccination. The V call is TRBV20-1, the J call TRBJ1-3, with TRBD1 matching 9 bases. The receptor was isolated from a human donor who had recovered from COVID-19. Written as DNA, the CDR3 is TGCAGTGCTAGAGATGGGACAGGGATTGACACCATATATTTT. It is translated as CSARDGTGIDTIYF.